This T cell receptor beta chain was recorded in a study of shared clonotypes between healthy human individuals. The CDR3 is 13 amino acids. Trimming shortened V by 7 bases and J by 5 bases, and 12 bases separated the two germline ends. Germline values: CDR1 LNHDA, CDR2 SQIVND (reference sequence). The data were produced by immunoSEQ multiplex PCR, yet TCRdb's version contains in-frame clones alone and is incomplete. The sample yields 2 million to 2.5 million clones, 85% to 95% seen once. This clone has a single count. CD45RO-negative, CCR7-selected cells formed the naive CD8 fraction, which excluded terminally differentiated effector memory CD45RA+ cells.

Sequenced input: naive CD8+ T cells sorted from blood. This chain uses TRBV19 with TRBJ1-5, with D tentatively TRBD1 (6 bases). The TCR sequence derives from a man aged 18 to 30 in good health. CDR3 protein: CASKGGIHQPQHF. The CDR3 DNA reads TGTGCCAGTAAGGGGGGAATCCATCAGCCCCAGCATTTT.